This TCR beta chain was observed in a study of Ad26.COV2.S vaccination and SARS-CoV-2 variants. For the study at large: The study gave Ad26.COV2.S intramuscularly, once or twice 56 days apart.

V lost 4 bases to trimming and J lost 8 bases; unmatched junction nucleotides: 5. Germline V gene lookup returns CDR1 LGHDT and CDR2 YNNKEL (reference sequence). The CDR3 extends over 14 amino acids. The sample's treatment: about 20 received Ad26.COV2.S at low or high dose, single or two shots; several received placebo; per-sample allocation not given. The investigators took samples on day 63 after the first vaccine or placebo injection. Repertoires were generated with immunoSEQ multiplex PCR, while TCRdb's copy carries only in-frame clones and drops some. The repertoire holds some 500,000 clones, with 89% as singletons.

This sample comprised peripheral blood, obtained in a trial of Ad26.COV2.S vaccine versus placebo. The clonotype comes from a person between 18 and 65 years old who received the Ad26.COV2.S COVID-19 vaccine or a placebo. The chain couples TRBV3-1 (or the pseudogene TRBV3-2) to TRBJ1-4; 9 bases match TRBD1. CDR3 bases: TGTGCCAGCAGCCGCGACAGGGGGGGCGAAAAACTGTTTTTT. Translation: CASSRDRGGEKLFF.